What follows are 20 T cell receptor beta chains derived from one specimen sequenced in a study of blood T cell repertoires in COVID-19. Using immunoSEQ multiplex PCR, the repertoire was profiled, and TCRdb retains in-frame clones only, with some absent. The sample includes about 230,000 clones, 70% to 90% of them seen just once. Sequencing was done on a sample of peripheral blood. The origin of the receptors is a man aged 50 to 60 with COVID-19, enrolled during active disease.

V and J are TRBV9 and TRBJ2-5; 9 nucleotides match TRBD1. The CDR3 sequence is 15 residues long. From germline, CDR1 is SGDLS and CDR2 YYNGEE. V shed 2 bases and J 4 bases; nucleotides not matched to a gene: 6. For the CDR3, the DNA is TGTGCCAGCAGCGTTCTGGGACAGGGTGGAGAGACCCAGTACTTC. Translating gives CASSVLGQGGETQYF.

V usage is TRBV7-7 and J usage is TRBJ2-5, with 9 bases lining up with TRBD2. The CDR3 spans 15 residues. Germline loops: CDR1 SSHAT, CDR2 FNYEAQ (reference sequence). Trimming removed 1 base from V and 5 bases from J; junction bases left unmatched: 5. CDR3 nucleotide sequence: TGTGCCAGCAGCTTAGGTACTAGCGGGTTGGAGACCCAGTACTTC. Translated, it gives CASSLGTSGLETQYF.

V usage is TRBV7-9 and J usage is TRBJ2-7, with 9 bases identical to TRBD1. The CDR3 totals 16 residues. V was pared by 0 bases and J by 5 bases, with 8 bases of the junction left unmatched. Germline values: CDR1 SEHNR, CDR2 FQNEAQ (reference sequence). The CDR3 DNA sequence: TGTGCCAGCAGCTTAGCGGGACAGGGCTTTCTCGACGAGCAGTACTTC. This sequence encodes CASSLAGQGFLDEQYF.

This clone has only a few counts. The chain links TRBV5-1 to TRBJ1-1; D gene uncertain. V lost 0 bases to trimming and J lost 1 base, with 7 bases between them. Germline lookup yields CDR1 SGHRS and CDR2 YFSETQ. This CDR3 contains 14 residues. The CDR3: CASSLDSSNTEAFF. The CDR3 DNA follows: TGCGCCAGCAGCTTGGACAGTTCGAACACTGAAGCTTTCTTT.

CDR3 in DNA: TGCGCCAGCAGCTTGTCTAGCGGGAGTTACGAGCAGTACTTC. This sequence encodes CASSLSSGSYEQYF. The V call is TRBV5-1, the J call TRBJ2-7; 10 bases fit TRBD2. The V and J ends lost 1 base and 4 bases, in that order; junction bases with no gene match: 2. This CDR3 has 14 amino acids. CDR1 and CDR2 from the germline V gene are SGHRS and YFSETQ.

V and J are TRBV3-1 (or the pseudogene TRBV3-2) and TRBJ1-1, with D possibly being TRBD1 (5 bases). In germline, CDR1 is LGHDT, CDR2 YNNKEL (reference sequence). The CDR3 has 13 amino acids. V gave up 4 bases and J gave up 13 bases, with 19 bases separating them. CDR3: CASSRNGGNGCFF. CDR3 DNA sequence: TGTGCCAGCAGCCGAAATGGGGGGAATGGGTGTTTCTTT.

The J gene is TRBJ2-3, the V gene TRBV7-3; D gene uncertain. Germline CDR1 reads SGHTA; CDR2 reads FQGTGA. V dropped 0 bases and J dropped 3 bases, with 7 bases sitting between them. The CDR3 runs to 14 residues. CDR3 bases: TGTGCCAGCAGCTTAACTAGTTCGACAGATACGCAGTATTTT. Residues: CASSLTSSTDTQYF. Full variable domain (remainder filled in from reference TRBV7-3 and TRBJ2-3): GAGVSQTPSNKVTEKGKYVELRCDPISGHTALYWYRQSLGQGPEFLIYFQGTGAADDSGLPNDRFFAVRPEGSVSTLKIQRTERGDSAVYLCASSLTSSTDTQYFGPGTRLTVL.

The chain links TRBV5-1 to TRBJ2-7; 10 bases align to TRBD2. The germline V gene encodes CDR1 SGHRS and CDR2 YFSETQ. The CDR3 loop spans 16 amino acids. With V trimmed by 1 base and J by 6 bases, 10 bases remained unmatched. The CDR3 nucleotides read TGCGCCAGCAGCTTGAGTGCTAGCGGGGGCTCTGGCGAGCAGTACTTC. Its translation: CASSLSASGGSGEQYF.

The V gene is TRBV7-9, the J gene TRBJ2-7, with a weak D call TRBD1 (6 bases). With 5 bases removed from V and 5 bases from J, the gap between germline ends came to 13 bases. This CDR3 has 13 amino acids. Germline V gene sequence: CDR1 SEHNR, CDR2 FQNEAQ (reference sequence). The CDR3 sequence: CASSLWTADEQYF. CDR3 bases: TGTGCCAGCAGCCTATGGACAGCAGACGAGCAGTACTTC.

The J gene is TRBJ2-2, the V gene TRBV18; D unclear. The CDR3 covers 14 residues. Between the trimmed V and J ends, which lost 2 bases and 4 bases, there was a span of 8 bases. Germline CDR1 reads KGHSH; CDR2 reads LQKENI. CDR3 nucleotide sequence: TGTGCCAGCTCACCAGTGGAGAGCACCGGGGAGCTGTTTTTT. Translated: CASSPVESTGELFF.

The V and J genes are TRBV10-3 and TRBJ1-5, with D maybe TRBD1 (5 bases). The germline V gene encodes CDR1 ENHRY and CDR2 SYGVKD. Deletions cut 7 bases from V and 5 bases from J, with 12 bases between. The CDR3 loop spans 13 amino acids. For the CDR3, the DNA is TGTGCCATCAATGGAGGGGACCATCAGCCCCAGCATTTT. Amino acids: CAINGGDHQPQHF.

The chain uses TRBV27 and TRBJ1-2; weak D call: TRBD1 (6 bases). The CDR3 runs 15 residues. V lost 0 bases and J lost 2, with 10 bases in between. Germline V gene data show CDR1 as MNHEY and CDR2 as SMNVEV (reference sequence). CDR3 DNA: TGTGCCAGCAGTTTATCGCTGGGGGCCAACTATGGCTACACCTTC. Translation gives CASSLSLGANYGYTF.

This chain joins TRBV7-9 and TRBJ1-3; TRBD1 aligns across 7 bases. Germline CDR1 is SEHNR and CDR2 is FQNEAQ (reference sequence). This CDR3 spans 15 amino acids. The J segment lost 0 bases and the V segment lost 6 bases, leaving 5 bases of the junction unmatched. The CDR3 nucleotides read TGTGCCAGCAGTCAGACAGGGAGCTCTGGAAACACCATATATTTT. This sequence encodes CASSQTGSSGNTIYF.

The chain links TRBV19 to TRBJ2-5; no firm D call. Germline loops: CDR1 LNHDA, CDR2 SQIVND (reference sequence). The length of the CDR3 is 14 residues. Trimming removed 3 bases at V and 5 bases at J, with 13 bases between. CDR3 amino acids: CASSISAGRETQYF. Here the CDR3 DNA reads TGTGCCAGTAGTATCTCGGCAGGCCGGGAGACCCAGTACTTC.

V is TRBV6-5 and J is TRBJ2-2; TRBD1 matches 8 bases. CDR1 and CDR2 from the germline V gene are MNHEY and SVGAGI. V shed 5 bases, J shed 11 bases, and the junction held 10 bases outside the gene matches. The CDR3 runs to 14 residues. The CDR3 DNA sequence: TGTGCCAGCAGTATGGGACAGGCGCCGAGAGAGCTGTTTTTT. Protein: CASSMGQAPRELFF.

V is TRBV7-3 and J is TRBJ1-2; no firm D call. The CDR3 totals 13 residues. Germline V gene data show CDR1 as SGHTA and CDR2 as FQGTGA. Between the trimmed V and J ends, which lost 3 bases and 6 bases, there was a span of 11 bases. CDR3 DNA: TGTGCCAGCAGCTTGTCAAGTGCGAATGGCTACACCTTC. Encoded protein: CASSLSSANGYTF.

The chain carries TRBV30 and TRBJ1-5, with no clear D. The CDR3 is 13 amino acids. The V end lost 2 bases, the J end lost 7 bases, and 12 bases lay between the germline ends. Per the germline V gene, CDR1 is GTSNPN and CDR2 is SVGIG (reference sequence). The CDR3 sequence is CAWSWSSSQPQHF. CDR3 in DNA: TGTGCCTGGAGTTGGAGTTCGAGCCAGCCCCAGCATTTT.

The CDR3 sequence: CASSNMDPRANEKLFF. CDR3 DNA sequence: TGTGCCAGCTCAAATATGGACCCGCGGGCTAATGAAAAACTGTTTTTT. This chain connects TRBV18 to TRBJ1-4; D is uncertain. V was shortened by 5 bases and J by 3 bases, with 16 bases between the two germline ends. The CDR3 consists of 16 residues. CDR1 and CDR2 from the germline V gene are KGHSH and LQKENI.

The gene calls are TRBV21-1 and TRBJ2-1; the table names TRBD1, a call not compared with the DNA. TRBV21-1 is a documented pseudogene. This CDR3 region has 16 residues. The CDR3 spells CASSNDRDRGRNEQFF. CDR3 bases: TGTGCCAGCAGCAACGACCGGGACAGGGGGAGGAATGAGCAGTTCTTC.

The gene calls are TRBV7-9 and TRBJ2-7, with TRBD2 matching 10 bases. The germline gives CDR1 SEHNR, CDR2 FQNEAQ (reference sequence). The CDR3 length is 15 residues. Trimming took 0 bases from V and 4 from J; bases not matched to a gene: 3. The CDR3 spells CASSLAGSGRYEQYF. CDR3 in DNA: TGTGCCAGCAGCTTAGCTGGTAGCGGGAGGTACGAGCAGTACTTC.